A single sample gave rise to the 18 T cell receptor beta chains below, sequenced in a study of CD8 T cells in ankylosing spondylitis. Via MiXCR, TCRdb re-called the 5' RACE reads, giving one row per CDR3 protein. The table has a few hundred thousand distinct CDR3 sequences, about 20% seen once. Sample: blood, either unsorted or a sorted T cell fraction (not recorded which). The source of these receptors is a female donor with ankylosing spondylitis or in good health (not recorded which).

The chain joins TRBV5-1 to TRBJ1-2; TRBD1 aligns across 10 bases. The CDR3 contains 12 residues. V trimming: 4 bases; J trimming: 8 bases; junction bases outside the gene matches: 2. The germline CDR1 and CDR2 sequences are SGHRS and YFSETQ. The CDR3: CASSATGGGYTF. The DNA for the CDR3 is TGCGCCAGCAGCGCGACAGGGGGCGGCTACACCTTC.

This clonotype showed up just once. The chain joins TRBV20-1 to TRBJ2-3; 14 bases are shared with TRBD2. J was trimmed by 10 bases and V by 5 bases; bases with no gene match: 2. This CDR3 comprises 12 residues. The V gene's germline CDR1 is DFQATT and CDR2 SNEGSKA (reference sequence). The CDR3 loop is CSARTSGRSQYF. CDR3 nucleotide sequence: TGCAGTGCTCGGACTAGCGGGAGGTCGCAGTATTTT.

The chain carries TRBV12-3 or TRBV12-4 and TRBJ1-6, with D maybe TRBD1 (6 bases). This CDR3 region has 14 residues. The V gene lost 1 base and the J gene lost 7 bases, with 8 bases spanning the gap. CDR3 DNA sequence: TGTGCCAGCAGTTTAGGACAGGACAATTCACCCCTCCACTTT. This translates into CASSLGQDNSPLHF.

This clonotype was picked up a small number of times. The chain combines TRBV5-1 with TRBJ2-3; 8 bases map to TRBD2. There are 16 residues in the CDR3. With V trimmed by 4 bases and J by 0 bases, 7 bases remained unmatched. CDR1 SGHRS and CDR2 YFSETQ come from the germline V gene. The DNA of the CDR3 is TGCGCCAGCAGCCAGACTAGCGCCATTAGCACAGATACGCAGTATTTT. This encodes CASSQTSAISTDTQYF.

The chain recombines TRBV2 with TRBJ2-1, with 9 bases fitting TRBD2. The CDR3 spans 13 residues. Looked up from germline, CDR1 is SNHLY and CDR2 is FYNNEI. With V trimmed by 8 bases and J by 11 bases, 10 bases remained unmatched. DNA of the CDR3: TGTGCCAGCCAGGGGATAGCGGGGGTAAAGCAGTTCTTC. Protein product: CASQGIAGVKQFF.

CDR3 nucleotide sequence: TGTGCCATCAGTGAGTCGAGTAACTATGGCTACACCTTC. This translates into CAISESSNYGYTF. This chain links TRBV10-3 with TRBJ1-2; unclear D gene. Germline lookup yields CDR1 ENHRY and CDR2 SYGVKD. Trimming cost V 0 bases and J 1 base, with 3 bases left between them. The CDR3 length is 13 residues.

Only a few counts were recorded for this clonotype. The CDR3 DNA sequence: TGTGCCAGCAGTTTGGGAACCAAGGGCGAGCAGTACTTC. This translates into CASSLGTKGEQYF. This chain links TRBV12-3 or TRBV12-4 with TRBJ2-7, with unresolved D. This CDR3 is 13 amino acids long. The V gene lost 3 bases and the J gene lost 6 bases, with 12 bases spanning the gap.

The chain uses TRBV5-5 and TRBJ2-3; 11 positions match TRBD2. Germline lookup yields CDR1 SGHKS and CDR2 YYEKEE (reference sequence). V dropped 4 bases and J dropped 6; count of bases not matched to a gene: 7. The CDR3 runs to 15 residues. Here the CDR3 DNA reads TGTGCCAGCAGCCCCGTAGCGGGAGGGCCGGATACGCAGTATTTT. It yields the protein CASSPVAGGPDTQYF.

This rearrangement joins TRBV10-2 to TRBJ1-1; a possible D gene is TRBD1 (5 bases). CDR3 size: 14 residues. Germline V CDR1 and CDR2: WSHSY, SAAADI. Between the trimmed V and J ends, which lost 8 bases and 5 bases, there was a span of 18 bases. CDR3 nucleotides: TGCGCCAGCGGCCAGGGATTTTGGAATACTGAAGCTTTCTTT. It codes for CASGQGFWNTEAFF.

This chain uses TRBV11-1 with TRBJ2-7, with a tentative D call TRBD1 (5 bases). The V end lost 8 bases, the J end lost 4 bases, and 15 bases lay between the germline ends. From germline, CDR1 is SGHAT and CDR2 FQDESV (reference sequence). This CDR3 has 13 residues. CDR3 residues: CASGAPSSYEQYF. The DNA of the CDR3 is TGTGCCAGCGGGGCCCCCTCGTCTTACGAGCAGTACTTC.

The chain couples TRBV2 to TRBJ2-1; TRBD2 matches at 16 bases. This CDR3 is 19 amino acids long. The germline V gene has CDR1 SNHLY and CDR2 FYNNEI. CDR3 coding DNA: TGTACCTTCTGTAAACTGGGACTAGCGGGAGGGCCGGCGTACAATGAGCAGTTCTTC. Its translation: CTFCKLGLAGGPAYNEQFF.

This clonotype was counted between two and nine times. The chain joins TRBV19 to TRBJ2-3; a weak D match, TRBD2 (6 bases). The V end was cut by 2 bases, the J end by 0 bases, with 24 bases between. This CDR3 spans 20 amino acids. Germline CDR1 and CDR2: LNHDA and SQIVND (reference sequence). CDR3: CASSIKLAASVSPSTDTQYF. CDR3 sequence (DNA): TGTGCCAGTAGTATAAAATTGGCGGCTAGCGTCTCCCCTAGCACAGATACGCAGTATTTT.

This chain joins TRBV12-3 or TRBV12-4 and TRBJ2-1; D is possibly TRBD1 or TRBD2 (6 bases each). This CDR3 comprises 17 residues. Trimming shortened V by 5 bases and J by 9 bases, and 26 bases separated the two germline ends. CDR3 DNA sequence: TGTGCCAGCAGTGCCACACGGGGGCGGCTGAGCGAGATTGAGCAGTTCTTC. It specifies CASSATRGRLSEIEQFF.

This clonotype has only a few counts. The chain is built from TRBV20-1 and TRBJ2-1; 8 bases are shared with TRBD2. Germline CDR1 is DFQATT and CDR2 is SNEGSKA (reference sequence). V was clipped by 4 bases and J by 5 bases; unmatched bases: 7. The CDR3 extends over 14 amino acids. CDR3 sequence: CSATPGLANNEQFF. The CDR3 coding sequence is TGCAGTGCTACCCCAGGACTAGCCAACAATGAGCAGTTCTTC.

The CDR3, as DNA: TGCAGTGCTAGCGGGACGGGGGCCTACGAGCAGTACTTC. It yields the protein CSASGTGAYEQYF. The J gene is TRBJ2-7, the V gene TRBV20-1; D possibly corresponds to TRBD2 (6 bases). CDR3 length: 13 residues. Germline V gives CDR1 DFQATT, CDR2 SNEGSKA (reference sequence). V gave up 3 bases and J gave up 2 bases, with 11 bases separating them.

The V call is TRBV6-1, the J call TRBJ1-2; D ambiguous. Germline V lookup: CDR1 MNHNS, CDR2 SASEGT. Between the trimmed V and J ends, which lost 6 bases and 6 bases, there was a span of 20 bases. There are 15 residues in the CDR3. The CDR3 spells CASRVLTVGPDGYTF. The CDR3 bases are TGTGCCAGCAGGGTCCTTACAGTCGGACCTGATGGCTACACCTTC.

The genes are TRBV5-1 and TRBJ1-1, with D perhaps TRBD1 (5 bases). CDR1 is SGHRS and CDR2 is YFSETQ in the germline V gene. This CDR3 spans 15 amino acids. V lost 0 bases to trimming and J lost 7 bases, with 16 bases between them. The CDR3 DNA is TGCGCCAGCAGCTTGGACGGCCGGGACGGTGTTGAAGCTTTCTTT. This codes for CASSLDGRDGVEAFF. Full variable domain (outside the CDR3, taken from reference TRBV5-1 and TRBJ1-1): KAGVTQTPRYLIKTRGQQVTLSCSPISGHRSVSWYQQTPGQGLQFLFEYFSETQRNKGNFPGRFSGRQFSNSRSEMNVSTLELGDSALYLCASSLDGRDGVEAFFGQGTRLTVV.

This clonotype was recorded at least ten times. V and J are TRBV11-2 and TRBJ2-3, with no clear D. CDR3 length: 14 amino acids. Germline lookup yields CDR1 SGHAT and CDR2 FQNNGV. The V end was cut by 2 bases, the J end by 5 bases, with 11 bases between. The CDR3 region has the DNA TGTGCCAGCAGCTTACTAGGTTCCAAAGATACGCAGTATTTT. Its protein is CASSLLGSKDTQYF.